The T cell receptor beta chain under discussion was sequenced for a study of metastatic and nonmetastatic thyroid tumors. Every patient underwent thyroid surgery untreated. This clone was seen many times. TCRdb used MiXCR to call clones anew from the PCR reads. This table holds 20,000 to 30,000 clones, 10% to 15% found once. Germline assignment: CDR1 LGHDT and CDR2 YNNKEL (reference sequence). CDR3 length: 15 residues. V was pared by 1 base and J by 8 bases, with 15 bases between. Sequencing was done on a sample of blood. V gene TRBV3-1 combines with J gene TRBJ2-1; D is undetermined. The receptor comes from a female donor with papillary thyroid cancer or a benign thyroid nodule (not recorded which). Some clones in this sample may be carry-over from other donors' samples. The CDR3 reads CASSQVSDLLHEQFF. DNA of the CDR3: TGTGCCAGCAGCCAAGTTTCCGACCTACTCCATGAGCAGTTCTTC.